This TCR beta chain emerged from a study of metastatic and nonmetastatic thyroid tumors. Study observations and caveats: Reportedly, malignant thyroid tumors had significantly higher TCR beta diversity than benign nodules, in blood and tumor.

TCRdb recomputed clones from the PCR reads via MiXCR. The sample records around 30,000 clones, about 15% being singletons. No patient had received any treatment before thyroid surgery. The CDR3 is 14 residues long. Trimming cost V 5 bases and J 4 bases, with 15 bases left between them. From germline, CDR1 is LGHNT and CDR2 FRNRAP. At least ten counts were recorded for this clone. The target antigen is unknown. The gene calls are TRBV12-5 and TRBJ2-7; either TRBD1 or TRBD2 may supply D (5 bases each). This receptor was identified in a male donor with papillary thyroid cancer or a benign thyroid nodule (not recorded which). Some clones in this sample may be carry-over from other donors' samples. The sequencing input was blood. The CDR3 nucleotides read TGTGCTAGTGGTCTGGGACCCGCTCCATACGAGCAGTACTTC. This sequence encodes CASGLGPAPYEQYF.